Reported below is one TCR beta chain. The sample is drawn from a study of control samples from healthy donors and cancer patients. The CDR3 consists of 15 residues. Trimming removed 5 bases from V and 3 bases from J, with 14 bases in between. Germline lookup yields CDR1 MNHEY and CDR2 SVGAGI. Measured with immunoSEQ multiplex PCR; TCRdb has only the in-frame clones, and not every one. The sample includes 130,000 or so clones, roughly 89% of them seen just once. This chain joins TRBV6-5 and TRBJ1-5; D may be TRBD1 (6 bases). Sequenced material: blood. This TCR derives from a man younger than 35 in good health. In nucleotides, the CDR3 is TGTGCCAGCAGTAAGAGGGGACACGACAATCAGCCCCAGCATTTT. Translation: CASSKRGHDNQPQHF.